The text below deals with one TCR beta chain. No antigen is known for it. This sample stems from a study of T cell responses to AZD1222 COVID-19 vaccine. Study-wide points: Clonal diversity was possibly underestimated; the donors were predominantly white British and more often female. Across spike, vaccine-associated CD4 TCRs were found, dominant at 160-218 and 743-854. Reports indicate that nearly half of spike-specific TCRs are directed at unmutated variant regions.

Between the trimmed V and J ends, which lost 1 base and 1 base, there was a span of 11 bases. The CDR3 has 16 amino acids. From germline, CDR1 is KGHDR and CDR2 SFDVKD. Assay used: immunoSEQ multiplex PCR; TCRdb lists only in-frame clones, some missing. The table shows 75,000 to 90,000 clones, with more than 85% occurring only once. Recipients boosted at about 4 weeks or about 12 weeks are pooled. This receptor was identified in an adult who received the AZD1222 COVID-19 vaccine. This sequence joins TRBV24-1 and TRBJ2-3, with D perhaps matching TRBD2 (6 bases). Sequences were derived from peripheral blood, sampled 28 days after the second AZD1222 dose. The CDR3 DNA reads TGTGCCACCAGTGATTTTGCGGGAAGGGGCACAGATACGCAGTATTTT. This encodes CATSDFAGRGTDTQYF.